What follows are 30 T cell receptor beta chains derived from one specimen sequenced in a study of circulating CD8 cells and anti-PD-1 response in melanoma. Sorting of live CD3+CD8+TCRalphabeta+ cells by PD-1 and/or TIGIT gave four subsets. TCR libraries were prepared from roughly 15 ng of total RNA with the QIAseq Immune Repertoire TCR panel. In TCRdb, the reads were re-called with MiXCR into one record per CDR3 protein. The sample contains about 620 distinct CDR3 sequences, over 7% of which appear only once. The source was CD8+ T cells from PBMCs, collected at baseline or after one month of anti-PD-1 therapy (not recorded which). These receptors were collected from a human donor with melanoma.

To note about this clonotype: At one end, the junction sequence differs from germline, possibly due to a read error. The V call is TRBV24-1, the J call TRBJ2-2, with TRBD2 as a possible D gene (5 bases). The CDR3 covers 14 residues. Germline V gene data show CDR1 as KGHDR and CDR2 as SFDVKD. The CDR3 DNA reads TGTGCCACTCGACGGGCCGCGAACACCGGGGAGCCGTTTTTT. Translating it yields CATRRAANTGEPFF.

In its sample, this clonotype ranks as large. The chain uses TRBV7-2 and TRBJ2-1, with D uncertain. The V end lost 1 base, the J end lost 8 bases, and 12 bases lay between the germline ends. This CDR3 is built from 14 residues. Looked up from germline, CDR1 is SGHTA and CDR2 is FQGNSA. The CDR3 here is CASSLGLYRDEQFF. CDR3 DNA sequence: TGTGCCAGCAGCTTAGGCCTATATAGGGATGAGCAGTTCTTC. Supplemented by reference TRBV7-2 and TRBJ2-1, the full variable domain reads GAGVSQSPSNKVTEKGKDVELRCDPISGHTALYWYRQSLGQGLEFLIYFQGNSAPDKSGLPSDRFSAERTGGSVSTLTIQRTQQEDSAVYLCASSLGLYRDEQFFGPGTRLTVL.

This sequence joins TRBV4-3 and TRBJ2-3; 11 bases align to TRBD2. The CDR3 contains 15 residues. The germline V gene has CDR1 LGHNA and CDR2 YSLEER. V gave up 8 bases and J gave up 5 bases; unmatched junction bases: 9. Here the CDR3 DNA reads TGCGCCAGCTCACTCCGTAGCGGGGGGGAAGATACGCAGTATTTT. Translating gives CASSLRSGGEDTQYF.

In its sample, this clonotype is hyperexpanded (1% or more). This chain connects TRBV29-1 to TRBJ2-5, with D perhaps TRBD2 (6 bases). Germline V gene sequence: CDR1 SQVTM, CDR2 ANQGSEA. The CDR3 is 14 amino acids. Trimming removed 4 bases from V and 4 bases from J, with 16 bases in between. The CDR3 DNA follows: TGCAGCGTTGTGTTTGGGGGGTGGTTAGAGACCCAGTACTTC. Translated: CSVVFGGWLETQYF.

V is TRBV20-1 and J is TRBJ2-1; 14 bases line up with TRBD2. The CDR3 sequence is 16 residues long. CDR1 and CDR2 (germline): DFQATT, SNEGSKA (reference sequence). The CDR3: CRAPATSGGDYNEQFF. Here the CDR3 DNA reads TGCAGAGCTCCCGCGACTAGCGGGGGGGACTACAATGAGCAGTTCTTC.

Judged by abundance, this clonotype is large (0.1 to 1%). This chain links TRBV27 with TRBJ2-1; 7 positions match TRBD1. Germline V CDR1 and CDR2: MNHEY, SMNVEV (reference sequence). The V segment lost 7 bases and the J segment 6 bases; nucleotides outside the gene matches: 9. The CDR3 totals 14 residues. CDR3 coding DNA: TGTGCCAGCACCGAGGGGGCGTTAACCAATGAGCAGTTCTTC. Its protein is CASTEGALTNEQFF.

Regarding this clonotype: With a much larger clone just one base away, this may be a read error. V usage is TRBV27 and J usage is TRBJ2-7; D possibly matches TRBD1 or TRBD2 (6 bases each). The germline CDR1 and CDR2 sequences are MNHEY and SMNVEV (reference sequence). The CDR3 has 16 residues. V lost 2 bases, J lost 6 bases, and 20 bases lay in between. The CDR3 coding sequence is TGTGCCAGCAGTTTAAATGGGGGGCTCCTCGTCTGCGAGCAGTACTTC. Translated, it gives CASSLNGGLLVCEQYF.

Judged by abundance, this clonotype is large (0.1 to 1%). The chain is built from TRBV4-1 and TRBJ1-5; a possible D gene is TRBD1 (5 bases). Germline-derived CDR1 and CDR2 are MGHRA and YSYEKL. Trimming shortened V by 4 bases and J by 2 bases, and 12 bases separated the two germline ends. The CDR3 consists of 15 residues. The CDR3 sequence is CASSLWEGGNQPQHF. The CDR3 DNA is TGCGCCAGCAGCCTGTGGGAAGGGGGCAATCAGCCCCAGCATTTT.

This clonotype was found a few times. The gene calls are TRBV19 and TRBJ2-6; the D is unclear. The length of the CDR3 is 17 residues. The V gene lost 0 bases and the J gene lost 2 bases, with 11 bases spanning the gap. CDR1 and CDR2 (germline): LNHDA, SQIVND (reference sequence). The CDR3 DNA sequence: TGTGCCAGTAGTATAGATCAGGACCAAGCTGGGGCCAACGTCCTGACTTTC. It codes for CASSIDQDQAGANVLTF.

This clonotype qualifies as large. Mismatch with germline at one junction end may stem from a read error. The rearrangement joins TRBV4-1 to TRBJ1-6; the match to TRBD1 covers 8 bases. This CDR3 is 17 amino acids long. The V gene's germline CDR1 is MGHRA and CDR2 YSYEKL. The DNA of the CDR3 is TGCGCCAGCAGTCAAGCCGGGACAGGAGAAAATAATTCACCCCTCCACTTT. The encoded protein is CASSQAGTGENNSPLHF.

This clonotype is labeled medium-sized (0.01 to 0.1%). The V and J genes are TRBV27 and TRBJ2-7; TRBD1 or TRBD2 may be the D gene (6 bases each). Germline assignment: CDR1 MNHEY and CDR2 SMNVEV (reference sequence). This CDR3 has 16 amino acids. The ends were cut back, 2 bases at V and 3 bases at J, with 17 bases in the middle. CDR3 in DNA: TGTGCCAGCAGTTTAAATGGGGGGCTCCTCGTCTACGAGCAGTACTTC. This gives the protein CASSLNGGLLVYEQYF.

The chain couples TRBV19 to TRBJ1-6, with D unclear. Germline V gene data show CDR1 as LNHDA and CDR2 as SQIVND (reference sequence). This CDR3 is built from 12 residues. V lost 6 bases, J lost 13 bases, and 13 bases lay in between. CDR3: CASSAGLSPLHF. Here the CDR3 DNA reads TGTGCCAGTAGCGCCGGACTCTCTCCCCTCCACTTT.

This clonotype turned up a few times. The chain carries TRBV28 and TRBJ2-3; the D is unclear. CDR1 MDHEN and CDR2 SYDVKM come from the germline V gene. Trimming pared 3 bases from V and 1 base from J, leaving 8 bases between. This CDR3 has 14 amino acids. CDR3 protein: CASSFLQGTDTQYF. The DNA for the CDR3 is TGTGCCAGCAGTTTCCTTCAGGGCACAGATACGCAGTATTTT.

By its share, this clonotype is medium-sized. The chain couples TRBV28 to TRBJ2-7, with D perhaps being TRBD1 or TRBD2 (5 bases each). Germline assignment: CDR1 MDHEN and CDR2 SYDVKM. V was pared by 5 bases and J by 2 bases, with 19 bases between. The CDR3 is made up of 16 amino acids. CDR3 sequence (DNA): TGTGCCAGCAGTCCTCTTGACCTGGGGGTTCCCTACGAGCAGTACTTC. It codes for CASSPLDLGVPYEQYF.

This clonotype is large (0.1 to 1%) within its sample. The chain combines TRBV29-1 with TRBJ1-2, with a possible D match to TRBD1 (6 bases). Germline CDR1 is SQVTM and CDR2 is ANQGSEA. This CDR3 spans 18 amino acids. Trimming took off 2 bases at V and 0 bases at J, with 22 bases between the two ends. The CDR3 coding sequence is TGCAGCGTTGAAAACCTGGTGGACAGCCAATTCCCTAACTATGGCTACACCTTC. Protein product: CSVENLVDSQFPNYGYTF.

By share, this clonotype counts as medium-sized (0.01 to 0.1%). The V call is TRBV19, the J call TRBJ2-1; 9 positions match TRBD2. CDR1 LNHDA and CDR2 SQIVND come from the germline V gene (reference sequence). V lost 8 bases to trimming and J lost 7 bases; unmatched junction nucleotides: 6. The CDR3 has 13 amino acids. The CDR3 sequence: CASSSGAINEQFF. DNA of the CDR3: TGTGCCAGTTCTAGCGGGGCTATAAATGAGCAGTTCTTC.

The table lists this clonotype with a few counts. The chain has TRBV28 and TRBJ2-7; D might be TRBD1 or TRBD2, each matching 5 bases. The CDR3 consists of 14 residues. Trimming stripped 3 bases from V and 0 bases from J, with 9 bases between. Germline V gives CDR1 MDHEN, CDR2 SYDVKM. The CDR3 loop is CASSLWGTSYEQYF. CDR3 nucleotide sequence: TGTGCCAGCAGTTTGTGGGGGACCTCCTACGAGCAGTACTTC.

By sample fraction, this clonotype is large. The CDR3 DNA is TGTGCCAGCAGGAAGTCTCTCGACAGGGGAGGCACTGAAGCTTTCTTT. Encoded protein: CASRKSLDRGGTEAFF. V usage is TRBV2 and J usage is TRBJ1-1; 8 bases map to TRBD1. The CDR3 runs to 16 residues. CDR1 SNHLY and CDR2 FYNNEI come from the germline V gene. V dropped 6 bases and J dropped 4; count of bases not matched to a gene: 13.

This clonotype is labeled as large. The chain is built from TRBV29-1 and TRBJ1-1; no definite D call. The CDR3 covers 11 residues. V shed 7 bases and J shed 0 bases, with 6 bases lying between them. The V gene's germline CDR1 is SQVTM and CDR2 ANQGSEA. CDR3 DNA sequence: TGCAGCGCCTCACTGAACACTGAAGCTTTCTTT. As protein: CSASLNTEAFF.

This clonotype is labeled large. CDR3 sequence (DNA): TGTGCCAGCAGCGCTGGGGGGGGGCCAGATACGCAGTATTTT. Protein sequence: CASSAGGGPDTQYF. The V and J genes are TRBV9 and TRBJ2-3, with D maybe TRBD2 (7 bases). CDR3 length: 14 amino acids. CDR1 and CDR2 from the germline V gene are SGDLS and YYNGEE. The germline V and J ends were trimmed by 3 bases and 4 bases, with 12 bases remaining between them.

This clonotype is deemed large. The CDR3 DNA follows: TGTGCCAGCAGCACCCATGAGGGTAGCGGCTTAGGAAGTACGCAGTATTTT. Translation: CASSTHEGSGLGSTQYF. This chain uses TRBV7-9 with TRBJ2-3, with a weak D call TRBD2 (6 bases). Germline V gene sequence: CDR1 SEHNR, CDR2 FQNEAQ (reference sequence). V was cut by 5 bases and J by 8 bases, with 26 bases left in between. The CDR3 spans 17 residues. Full variable domain (missing parts from reference TRBV7-9 and TRBJ2-3): DTGVSQNPRHKITKRGQNVTFRCDPISEHNRLYWYRQTLGQGPEFLTYFQNEAQLEKSRLLSDRFSAERPKGSFSTLEIQRTEQGDSAMYLCASSTHEGSGLGSTQYFGPGTRLTVL.

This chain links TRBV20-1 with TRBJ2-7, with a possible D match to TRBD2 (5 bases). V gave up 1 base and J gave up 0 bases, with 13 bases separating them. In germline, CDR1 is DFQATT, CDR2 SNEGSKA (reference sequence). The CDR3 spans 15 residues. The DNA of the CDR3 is TGCAGTGCTAGAGGCACTAGTCATTCCTCCTACGAGCAGTACTTC. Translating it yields CSARGTSHSSYEQYF.

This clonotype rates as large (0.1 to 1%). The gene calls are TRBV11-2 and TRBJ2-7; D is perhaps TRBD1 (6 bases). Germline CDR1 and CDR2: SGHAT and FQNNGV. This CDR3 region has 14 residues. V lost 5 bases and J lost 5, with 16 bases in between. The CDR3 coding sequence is TGTGCCAGCAGCCCATGGCAGGGGACCGACGAGCAGTACTTC. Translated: CASSPWQGTDEQYF.

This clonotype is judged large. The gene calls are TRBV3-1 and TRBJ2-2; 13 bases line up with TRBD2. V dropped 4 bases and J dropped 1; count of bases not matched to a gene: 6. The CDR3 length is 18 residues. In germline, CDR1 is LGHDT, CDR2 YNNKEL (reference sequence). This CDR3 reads CASSRRLAGGGNTGELFF. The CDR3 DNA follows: TGTGCCAGCAGCCGCCGACTAGCGGGGGGCGGGAACACCGGGGAGCTGTTTTTT.

CDR3 sequence reads: CASSPRDGRTDTQYF. The DNA of the CDR3 is TGCGCCAGCAGCCCGCGGGACGGGCGCACAGATACGCAGTATTTT. The chain has TRBV4-1 and TRBJ2-3; maybe TRBD2 (6 bases). The V end was cut by 4 bases, the J end by 1 base, with 12 bases between. In germline, CDR1 is MGHRA, CDR2 YSYEKL. The CDR3 covers 15 residues.

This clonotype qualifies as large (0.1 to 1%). The CDR3 spells CASSEAYRANSPLHF. CDR3 in DNA: TGTGCCAGCAGTGAAGCGTACAGGGCTAATTCACCCCTCCACTTT. J is TRBJ1-6 and V is TRBV6-1, with TRBD1 as a possible D gene (6 bases). The CDR3 has 15 amino acids. The ends were cut back, 0 bases at V and 6 bases at J, with 9 bases in the middle. The V gene's germline CDR1 is MNHNS and CDR2 SASEGT.

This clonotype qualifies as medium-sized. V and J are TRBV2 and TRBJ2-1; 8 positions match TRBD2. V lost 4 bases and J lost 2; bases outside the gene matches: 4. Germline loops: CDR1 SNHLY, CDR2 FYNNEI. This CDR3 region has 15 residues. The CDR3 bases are TGTGCCAGCAGTGCGGGGCGGGGGGCCTACAATGAGCAGTTCTTC. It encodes CASSAGRGAYNEQFF.

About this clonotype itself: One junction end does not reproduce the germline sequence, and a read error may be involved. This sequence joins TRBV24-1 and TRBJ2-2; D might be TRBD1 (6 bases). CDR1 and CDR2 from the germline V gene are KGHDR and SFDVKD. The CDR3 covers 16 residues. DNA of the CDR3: TGTGCCGCCAGTGACCCGGACAGTTTGAACACCGGGGAGCTGTTTTTT. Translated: CAASDPDSLNTGELFF.

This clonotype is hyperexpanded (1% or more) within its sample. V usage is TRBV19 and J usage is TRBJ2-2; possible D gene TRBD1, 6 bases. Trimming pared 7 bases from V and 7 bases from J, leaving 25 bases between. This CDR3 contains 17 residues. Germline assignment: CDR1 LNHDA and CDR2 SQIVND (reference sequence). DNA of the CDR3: TGTGCCAGTACTCGGACAGACATATACGCGGAGGTCGGGGAGCTGTTTTTT. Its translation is CASTRTDIYAEVGELFF. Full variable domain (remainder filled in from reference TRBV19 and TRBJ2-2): DGGITQSPKYLFRKEGQNVTLSCEQNLNHDAMYWYRQDPGQGLRLIYYSQIVNDFQKGDIAEGYSVSREKKESFPLTVTSAQKNPTAFYLCASTRTDIYAEVGELFFGEGSRLTVL.

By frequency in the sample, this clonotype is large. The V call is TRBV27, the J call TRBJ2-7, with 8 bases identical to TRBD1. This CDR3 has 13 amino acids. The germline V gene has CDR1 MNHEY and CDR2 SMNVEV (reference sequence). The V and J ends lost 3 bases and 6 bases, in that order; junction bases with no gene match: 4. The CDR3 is CASSFSRGREQYF. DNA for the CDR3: TGTGCCAGCAGTTTTTCCAGGGGGCGCGAGCAGTACTTC.